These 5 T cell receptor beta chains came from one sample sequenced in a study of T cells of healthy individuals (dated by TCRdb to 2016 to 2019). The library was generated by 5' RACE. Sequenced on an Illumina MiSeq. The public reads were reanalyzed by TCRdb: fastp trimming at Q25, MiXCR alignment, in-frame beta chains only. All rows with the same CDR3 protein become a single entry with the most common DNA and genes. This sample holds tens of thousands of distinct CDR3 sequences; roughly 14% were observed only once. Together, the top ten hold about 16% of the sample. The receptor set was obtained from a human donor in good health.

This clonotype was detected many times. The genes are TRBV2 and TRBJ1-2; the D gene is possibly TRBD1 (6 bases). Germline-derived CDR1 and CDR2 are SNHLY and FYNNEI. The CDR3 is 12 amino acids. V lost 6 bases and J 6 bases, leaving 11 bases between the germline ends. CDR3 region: CASRVNRDGYTF. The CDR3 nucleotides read TGTGCCAGCAGGGTAAACAGGGATGGCTACACCTTC.

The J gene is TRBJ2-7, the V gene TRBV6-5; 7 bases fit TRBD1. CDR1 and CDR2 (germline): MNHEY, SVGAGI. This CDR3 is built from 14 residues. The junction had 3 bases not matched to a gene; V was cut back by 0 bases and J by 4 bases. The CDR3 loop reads CASSYSNRGYEQYF. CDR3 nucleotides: TGTGCCAGCAGTTACTCGAACAGGGGATACGAGCAGTACTTC.

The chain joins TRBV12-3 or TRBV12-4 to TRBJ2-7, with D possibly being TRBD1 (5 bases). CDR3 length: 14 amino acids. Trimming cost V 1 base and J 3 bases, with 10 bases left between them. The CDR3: CASSLGGGHYEQYF. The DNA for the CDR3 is TGTGCCAGCAGTTTAGGCGGCGGACACTACGAGCAGTACTTC.

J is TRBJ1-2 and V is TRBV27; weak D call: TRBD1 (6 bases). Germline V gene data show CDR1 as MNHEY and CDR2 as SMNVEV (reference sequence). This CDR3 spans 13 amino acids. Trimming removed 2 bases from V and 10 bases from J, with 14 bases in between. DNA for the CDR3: TGTGCCAGCAGTTTAAACGAGGGGACACTCTACACCTTC. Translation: CASSLNEGTLYTF.

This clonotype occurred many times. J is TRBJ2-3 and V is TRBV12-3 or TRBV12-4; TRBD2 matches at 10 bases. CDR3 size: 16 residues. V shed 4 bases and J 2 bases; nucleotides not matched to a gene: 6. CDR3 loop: CASSSGTSATTDTQYF. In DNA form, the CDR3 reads TGTGCCAGCAGTTCCGGGACTAGCGCCACCACAGATACGCAGTATTTT.